The 27 T cell receptor beta chains listed next were all sequenced from one sample in a study of identical twins. TCRdb independently ran MiXCR on the 5' RACE reads; one entry per CDR3 protein. This sample has approximately 620,000 distinct CDR3 sequences; 8.6% occur once, and the top ten carry 0.98%. The data were also submitted as part of a second study, on yellow fever vaccine responses in identical twins.

Sample: PBMCs. The source is a young woman in good health.

In regard to this clonotype: Possible read error: a much larger clone is one base away. The V and J genes are TRBV21-1 and TRBJ2-3; the table names TRBD2, a call not compared with the DNA. TRBV21-1 is classified as a pseudogene. This CDR3 is built from 16 residues. CDR3 sequence (DNA): TGTACCAGCAGCAAGGTTCCAGCGGGAGGGGCAGATACGCAGTATTTT. Translating it yields CTSSKVPAGGADTQYF.

The chain combines TRBV9 with TRBJ2-3, with 9 bases that match TRBD2. Germline CDR1 is SGDLS and CDR2 is YYNGEE. There are 16 residues in the CDR3. Germline trimming cut 0 bases from V and 4 bases from J; bases unmatched to any gene: 6. The CDR3 nucleotides read TGTGCCAGCAGCGTAGATCAGCGGGGGGCCGCAGATACGCAGTATTTT. Protein: CASSVDQRGAADTQYF.

The chain combines TRBV7-2 with TRBJ2-7, with 8 nucleotides matching TRBD2. There are 15 residues in the CDR3. J lost 6 bases, V lost 0 bases, and 7 bases had no gene match. CDR1 is SGHTA, CDR2 FQGNSA, per germline. The CDR3 reads CASSLAASGSGEQYF. CDR3 sequence (DNA): TGTGCCAGCAGCTTAGCGGCCAGCGGGAGTGGCGAGCAGTACTTC.

This clonotype was counted ten times or more. The V call is TRBV12-3 or TRBV12-4, the J call TRBJ1-6; TRBD1 aligns across 7 bases. The length of the CDR3 is 12 residues. V shed 6 bases, J shed 15 bases, and the junction held 8 bases outside the gene matches. CDR3 DNA: TGTGCCAGCAGCCACAGGGGTGGGGTCCTCCACTTT. Translating it yields CASSHRGGVLHF.

This clonotype was recorded a few times. The V gene is TRBV11-3, the J gene TRBJ1-1, with 11 bases identical to TRBD1. Unmatched junction bases numbered 8, after V lost 3 bases and J lost 2 bases. Looked up from germline, CDR1 is SGHNT and CDR2 is YENEEA. The CDR3 has 17 amino acids. The CDR3 here is CASSLGQGVYGNTEAFF. The CDR3 DNA is TGTGCCAGCAGCTTGGGACAGGGGGTGTATGGAAACACTGAAGCTTTCTTT.

The J gene is TRBJ2-7, the V gene TRBV29-1; maybe TRBD2 (5 bases). The V gene lost 6 bases and the J gene lost 3 bases, with 15 bases spanning the gap. Looked up from germline, CDR1 is SQVTM and CDR2 is ANQGSEA. The CDR3 length is 13 residues. The CDR3 nucleotides are TGCAGCGTATTGGGAGCCCCTGGCTACGAGCAGTACTTC. This gives the protein CSVLGAPGYEQYF.

This chain links TRBV5-1 with TRBJ2-1; 8 bases map to TRBD2. Germline CDR1 and CDR2: SGHRS and YFSETQ. There are 14 residues in the CDR3. The ends lost 4 bases at V and 9 bases at J; junction bases unmatched: 9. This chain's CDR3 is CASSHGTGGGEQFF. The CDR3 nucleotides are TGCGCCAGCAGCCATGGAACGGGGGGGGGTGAGCAGTTCTTC.

This clonotype occurred many times. The chain links TRBV29-1 to TRBJ1-4; D is ambiguous. This CDR3 contains 12 residues. CDR1 and CDR2 (germline): SQVTM, ANQGSEA. V gave up 1 base and J gave up 3 bases, with 3 bases separating them. CDR3 protein: CSVEGSNEKLFF. The DNA of the CDR3 is TGCAGCGTTGAAGGTTCTAATGAAAAACTGTTTTTT.

This clonotype was picked up many times. V usage is TRBV4-3 and J usage is TRBJ1-5; D not resolved. The CDR3 has 14 amino acids. CDR1 is LGHNA, CDR2 YSLEER, per germline. V lost 1 base, J lost 6 bases, and 10 bases lay in between. CDR3 DNA: TGCGCCAGCAGCCAAGCTACGACATCTCAGCCCCAGCATTTT. Amino acid sequence: CASSQATTSQPQHF.

This clonotype has at least ten counts. The V call is TRBV4-3, the J call TRBJ2-1; 11 bases line up with TRBD2. There are 16 residues in the CDR3. J lost 6 bases, V lost 4 bases, and 8 bases had no gene match. The V gene's germline CDR1 is LGHNA and CDR2 YSLEER. The CDR3 spells CASSRRIAGGTNEQFF. The CDR3 region has the DNA TGCGCCAGCAGCCGGCGGATAGCGGGAGGGACCAATGAGCAGTTCTTC.

The V gene is TRBV7-9, the J gene TRBJ2-2, with D unresolved. The CDR3 sequence is 15 residues long. The germline V gene has CDR1 SEHNR and CDR2 FQNEAQ (reference sequence). Trimming cost V 7 bases and J 2 bases, with 14 bases left between them. The CDR3 coding sequence is TGTGCCAGCAAATGGTTGAACGGAAACACCGGGGAGCTGTTTTTT. Protein: CASKWLNGNTGELFF.

The rearrangement links TRBV4-3 to TRBJ1-2; a possible D gene is TRBD1 (6 bases). This CDR3 is built from 15 residues. Trimming cost V 0 bases and J 3 bases, with 11 bases left between them. From germline, CDR1 is LGHNA and CDR2 YSLEER. The CDR3 DNA sequence: TGCGCCAGCAGCCAAGATCGGGGGGCGGACTATGGCTACACCTTC. It encodes CASSQDRGADYGYTF.

This clonotype has ten or more counts. The rearrangement joins TRBV12-3 or TRBV12-4 to TRBJ1-5; the match to TRBD1 covers 8 bases. This CDR3 is built from 16 residues. V was pared by 2 bases and J by 7 bases, with 10 bases of the junction left unmatched. This CDR3 reads CASSLIGTGSRQPQHF. The CDR3 coding sequence is TGTGCCAGCAGTTTAATCGGGACAGGTTCCCGCCAGCCCCAGCATTTT.

This clonotype has at least ten counts. The chain is built from TRBV29-1 and TRBJ2-1; D is unresolved. The ends were cut back, 4 bases at V and 6 bases at J, with 7 bases in the middle. Germline lookup yields CDR1 SQVTM and CDR2 ANQGSEA. The CDR3 has 11 amino acids. The CDR3 region has the DNA TGCAGCGTTGCCCCAGGCAATGAGCAGTTCTTC. It translates to CSVAPGNEQFF.

This clonotype was seen more than once but under ten times. The chain uses TRBV20-1 and TRBJ2-1, with a tentative D call TRBD2 (6 bases). Trimming left V 4 bases short and J 6 bases short, with 10 bases between. CDR3 length: 12 residues. CDR1 is DFQATT, CDR2 SNEGSKA, per germline (reference sequence). The CDR3 nucleotides are TGCAGTGCTAACGGGAGAAGCAATGAGCAGTTCTTC. Its translation is CSANGRSNEQFF.

This clonotype was detected ten times or more. The chain has TRBV29-1 and TRBJ1-1; a weak D match, TRBD1 (6 bases). V was pared by 7 bases and J by 8 bases, with 17 bases between. Germline-derived CDR1 and CDR2 are SQVTM and ANQGSEA. The CDR3 has 12 residues. In DNA form, the CDR3 reads TGCAGCGCCACAAAATACCAGGGGGAAGCTTTCTTT. Its translation is CSATKYQGEAFF.

This clonotype was picked up a small number of times. This chain joins TRBV10-3 and TRBJ1-1, with a tentative D call TRBD1 (6 bases). Trimming removed 2 bases from V and 1 base from J, with 8 bases in between. This CDR3 spans 14 amino acids. The germline V gene encodes CDR1 ENHRY and CDR2 SYGVKD. Here the CDR3 DNA reads TGTGCCATCAGTGAGCCGACAGGGAACACTGAAGCTTTCTTT. Translation: CAISEPTGNTEAFF.

The chain couples TRBV6-2 or TRBV6-3 to TRBJ2-7; 8 positions match TRBD1. With V trimmed by 6 bases and J by 3 bases, 13 bases remained unmatched. Germline V lookup: CDR1 MNHEY, CDR2 SVGEGT. This CDR3 region has 16 residues. CDR3 sequence: CASRSLDRVYGYEQYF. In DNA, the CDR3 is TGTGCCAGCAGATCCCTGGACAGGGTTTACGGCTACGAGCAGTACTTC.

This clonotype occurred many times. The chain links TRBV5-1 to TRBJ1-2, with 7 nucleotides matching TRBD1. CDR3 length: 13 residues. V dropped 3 bases and J dropped 4; count of bases not matched to a gene: 3. Germline assignment: CDR1 SGHRS and CDR2 YFSETQ. The CDR3 DNA sequence: TGCGCCAGCAGCTCTGACAGGGCCTATGGCTACACCTTC. It is translated as CASSSDRAYGYTF.

In this sample, this clonotype turned up many times. The CDR3 loop is CASSQDRLAVYNEQFF. CDR3 in DNA: TGCGCCAGCAGCCAAGATAGGCTAGCGGTCTACAATGAGCAGTTCTTC. The rearrangement links TRBV4-3 to TRBJ2-1; 7 positions agree with TRBD2. The CDR3 loop spans 16 amino acids. The germline gives CDR1 LGHNA, CDR2 YSLEER. Trimming at V came to 0 bases and at J to 3 bases, leaving 5 bases not matched to a gene.

The chain employs TRBV7-9 and TRBJ2-5, with D unclear. This CDR3 has 13 residues. Germline V gives CDR1 SEHNR, CDR2 FQNEAQ (reference sequence). V dropped 0 bases and J dropped 5 bases, with 7 bases sitting between them. The CDR3 bases are TGTGCCAGCAGCTTAGCGGCAGCGGAGACCCAGTACTTC. Amino acids: CASSLAAAETQYF.

This clonotype was seen ten or more times. The J gene is TRBJ2-7, the V gene TRBV7-9; tentative D call: TRBD2 (6 bases). The CDR3 has 15 amino acids. Germline V gives CDR1 SEHNR, CDR2 FQNEAQ (reference sequence). V lost 4 bases and J lost 4, with 17 bases in between. CDR3 sequence (DNA): TGTGCCAGCAGCTCCCGACTAGTTCGGGCTTACGAGCAGTACTTC. Residues: CASSSRLVRAYEQYF.

As concerns this clonotype: A much larger clone differs from this one at a single base, so this may be a read error. This chain links TRBV3-1 with TRBJ2-5, with a possible D match to TRBD2 (5 bases). With 3 bases removed from V and 3 bases from J, the gap between germline ends came to 17 bases. This CDR3 contains 16 residues. CDR1 and CDR2 from the germline V gene are LGHDT and YNNKEL (reference sequence). For the CDR3, the DNA is TGTGCCAGCAGCCACGCCATCGGACTTTGGAAAGAGACCCAGTACTTC. It encodes CASSHAIGLWKETQYF.

The chain has TRBV4-2 and TRBJ2-3; no clear D. The CDR3 runs 12 residues. V was clipped by 10 bases and J by 6 bases, with 14 bases between them. Per the germline V gene, CDR1 is LGHNA and CDR2 is YNFKEQ. Here the CDR3 reads CAMGPGGDTQYF. CDR3 bases: TGTGCCATGGGCCCTGGTGGGGATACGCAGTATTTT.

The sample holds a few counts of this clonotype. The chain employs TRBV11-2 and TRBJ2-1; 7 bases are a match to TRBD1. The CDR3 runs to 16 residues. The V segment lost 5 bases and the J segment 0 bases; nucleotides outside the gene matches: 7. The germline V gene encodes CDR1 SGHAT and CDR2 FQNNGV. CDR3 sequence (DNA): TGTGCCAGCAGCCCGACAGGGTCGAGCTCCTACAATGAGCAGTTCTTC. It specifies CASSPTGSSSYNEQFF.

This clonotype has at least ten counts. This chain connects TRBV4-2 to TRBJ2-5; 8 bases align to TRBD1. The germline V gene encodes CDR1 LGHNA and CDR2 YNFKEQ. The CDR3 contains 15 residues. V lost 0 bases to trimming and J lost 5 bases; unmatched junction nucleotides: 5. The CDR3 nucleotides are TGTGCCAGCAGCCAAGACCCAGGGGGCACGGAGACCCAGTACTTC. This gives the protein CASSQDPGGTETQYF.

This clonotype showed up just a few times. The chain joins TRBV9 to TRBJ1-5; D gene uncertain. Germline loops: CDR1 SGDLS, CDR2 YYNGEE. Trimming shortened V by 0 bases and J by 0 bases, and 7 bases separated the two germline ends. The CDR3 is 15 amino acids. CDR3 nucleotide sequence: TGTGCCAGCAGCGTAGGAGGTTATAGCAATCAGCCCCAGCATTTT. Residues: CASSVGGYSNQPQHF.